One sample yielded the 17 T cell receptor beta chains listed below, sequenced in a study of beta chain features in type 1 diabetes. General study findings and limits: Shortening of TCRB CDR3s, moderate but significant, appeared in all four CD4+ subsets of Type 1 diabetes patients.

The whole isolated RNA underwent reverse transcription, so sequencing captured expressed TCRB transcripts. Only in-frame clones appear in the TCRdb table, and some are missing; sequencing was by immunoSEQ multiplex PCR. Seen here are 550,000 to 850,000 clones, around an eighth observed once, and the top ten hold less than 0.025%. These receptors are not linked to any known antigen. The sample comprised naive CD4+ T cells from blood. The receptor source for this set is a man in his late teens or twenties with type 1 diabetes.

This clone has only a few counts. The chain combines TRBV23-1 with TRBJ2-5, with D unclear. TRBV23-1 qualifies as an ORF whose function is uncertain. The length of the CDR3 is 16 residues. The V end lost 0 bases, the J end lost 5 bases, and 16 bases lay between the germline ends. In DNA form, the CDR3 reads TGCGCCAGCAGTCAATCGCTACACATTTCACCGGAGACCCAGTACTTC. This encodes CASSQSLHISPETQYF.

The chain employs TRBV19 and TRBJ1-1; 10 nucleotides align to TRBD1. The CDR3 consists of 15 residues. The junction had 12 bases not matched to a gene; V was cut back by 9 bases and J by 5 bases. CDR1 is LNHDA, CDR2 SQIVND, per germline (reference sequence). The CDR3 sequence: CASKLPGQGRTEAFF. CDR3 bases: TGTGCCAGCAAACTCCCGGGACAGGGGAGGACTGAAGCTTTCTTT.

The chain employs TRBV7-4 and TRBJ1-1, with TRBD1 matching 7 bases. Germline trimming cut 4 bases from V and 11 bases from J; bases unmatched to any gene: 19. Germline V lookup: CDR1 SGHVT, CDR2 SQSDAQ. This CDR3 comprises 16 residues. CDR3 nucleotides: TGTGCCAGCAGCTCAGAGGAGACAGGGAGTTTCAACGAGGCTTTCTTT. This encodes CASSSEETGSFNEAFF.

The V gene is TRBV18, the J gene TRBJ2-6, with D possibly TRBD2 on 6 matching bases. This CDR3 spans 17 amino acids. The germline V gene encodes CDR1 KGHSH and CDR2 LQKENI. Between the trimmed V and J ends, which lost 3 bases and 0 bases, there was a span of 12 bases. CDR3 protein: CASSPSEGGSGANVLTF. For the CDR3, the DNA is TGTGCCAGCTCACCGTCAGAGGGAGGCTCTGGGGCCAACGTCCTGACTTTC.

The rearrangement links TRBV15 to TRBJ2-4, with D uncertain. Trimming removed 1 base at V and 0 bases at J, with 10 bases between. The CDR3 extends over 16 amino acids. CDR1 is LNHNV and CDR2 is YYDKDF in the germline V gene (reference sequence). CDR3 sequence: CATSRALGLAKNIQYF. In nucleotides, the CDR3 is TGTGCCACCAGCAGAGCCTTGGGTTTAGCCAAAAACATTCAGTACTTC. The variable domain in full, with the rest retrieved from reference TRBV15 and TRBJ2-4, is DAMVIQNPRYQVTQFGKPVTLSCSQTLNHNVMYWYQQKSSQAPKLLFHYYDKDFNNEADTPDNFQSRRPNTSFCFLDIRSPGLGDTAMYLCATSRALGLAKNIQYFGAGTRLSVL.

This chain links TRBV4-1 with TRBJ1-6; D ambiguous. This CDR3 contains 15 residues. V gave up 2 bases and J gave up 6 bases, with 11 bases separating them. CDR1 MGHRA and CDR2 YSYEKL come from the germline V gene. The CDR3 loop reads CASSQTHLTNSPLHF. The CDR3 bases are TGCGCCAGCAGCCAAACCCATTTGACTAATTCACCCCTCCACTTT.

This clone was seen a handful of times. DNA for the CDR3: TGTGCCAGCACAGCTTCGAACACCGGGGAGCTGTTTTTT. It encodes CASTASNTGELFF. This rearrangement joins TRBV6-5 to TRBJ2-2; no clear D gene. Per germline, CDR1 MNHEY and CDR2 SVGAGI. There are 13 residues in the CDR3. V lost 7 bases to trimming and J lost 0 bases, with 6 bases between them.

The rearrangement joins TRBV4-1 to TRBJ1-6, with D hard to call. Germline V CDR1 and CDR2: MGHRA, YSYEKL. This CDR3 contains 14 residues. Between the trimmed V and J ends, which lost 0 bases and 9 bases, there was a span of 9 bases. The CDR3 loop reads CASSQDDGVSPLHF. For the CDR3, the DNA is TGCGCCAGCAGCCAAGATGATGGGGTTTCACCCCTCCACTTT.

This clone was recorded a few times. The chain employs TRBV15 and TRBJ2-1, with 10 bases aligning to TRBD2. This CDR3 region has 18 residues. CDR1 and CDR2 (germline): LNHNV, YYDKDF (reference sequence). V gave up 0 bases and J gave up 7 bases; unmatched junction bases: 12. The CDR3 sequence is CATSRDSIAGGLRNEQFF. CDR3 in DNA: TGTGCCACCAGCAGAGACTCCATAGCGGGGGGCCTTAGGAATGAGCAGTTCTTC.

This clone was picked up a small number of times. The CDR3 nucleotides are TGCAGCGTTTTAGAGGGGACCGCCGGCACTGAAGCTTTCTTT. Residues: CSVLEGTAGTEAFF. The chain couples TRBV29-1 to TRBJ1-1, with D possibly matching TRBD1 (5 bases). Germline assignment: CDR1 SQVTM and CDR2 ANQGSEA. V was clipped by 5 bases and J by 4 bases, with 17 bases between them. The CDR3 runs 14 residues.

CDR3 in DNA: TGTGCCAGCAGTGCCGGTAGGGACGGGGAAACTGAAGCTTTCTTT. It translates to CASSAGRDGETEAFF. V usage is TRBV25-1 and J usage is TRBJ1-1; the D gene is possibly TRBD1 (5 bases). The CDR3 loop spans 15 amino acids. The germline V gene encodes CDR1 MGHDK and CDR2 SYGVNS. Trimming cost V 4 bases and J 5 bases, with 17 bases left between them.

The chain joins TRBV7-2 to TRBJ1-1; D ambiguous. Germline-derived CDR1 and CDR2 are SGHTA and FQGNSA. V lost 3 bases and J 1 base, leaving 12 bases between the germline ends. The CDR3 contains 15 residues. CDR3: CASSFPGGSNTEAFF. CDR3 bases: TGTGCCAGCAGCTTCCCGGGAGGTTCGAACACTGAAGCTTTCTTT.

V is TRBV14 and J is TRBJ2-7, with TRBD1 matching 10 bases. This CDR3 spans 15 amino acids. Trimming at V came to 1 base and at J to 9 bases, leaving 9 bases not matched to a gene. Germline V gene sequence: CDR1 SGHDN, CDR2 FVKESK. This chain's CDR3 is CASSQAGTGALGQYF. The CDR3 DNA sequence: TGTGCCAGCAGCCAAGCCGGGACAGGGGCCCTAGGGCAGTACTTC.

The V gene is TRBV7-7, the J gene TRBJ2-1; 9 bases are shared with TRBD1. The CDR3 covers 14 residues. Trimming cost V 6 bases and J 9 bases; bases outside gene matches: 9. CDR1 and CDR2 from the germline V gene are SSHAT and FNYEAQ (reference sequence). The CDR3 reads CASSSGTGQGEQFF. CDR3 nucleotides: TGTGCCAGCAGTTCCGGGACAGGGCAGGGTGAGCAGTTCTTC.

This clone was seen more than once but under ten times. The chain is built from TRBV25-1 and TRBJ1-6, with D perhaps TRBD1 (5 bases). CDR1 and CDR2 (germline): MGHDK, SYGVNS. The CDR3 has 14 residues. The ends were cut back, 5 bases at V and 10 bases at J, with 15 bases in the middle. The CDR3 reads CASSYQGIGSPLHF. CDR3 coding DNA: TGTGCCAGCAGTTACCAGGGAATCGGCTCACCCCTCCACTTT.

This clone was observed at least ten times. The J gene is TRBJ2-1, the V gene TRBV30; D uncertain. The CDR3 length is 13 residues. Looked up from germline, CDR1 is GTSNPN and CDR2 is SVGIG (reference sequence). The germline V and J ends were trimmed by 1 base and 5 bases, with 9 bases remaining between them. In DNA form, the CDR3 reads TGTGCCTGGAGTGGAGGACGGGACAATGAGCAGTTCTTC. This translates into CAWSGGRDNEQFF.

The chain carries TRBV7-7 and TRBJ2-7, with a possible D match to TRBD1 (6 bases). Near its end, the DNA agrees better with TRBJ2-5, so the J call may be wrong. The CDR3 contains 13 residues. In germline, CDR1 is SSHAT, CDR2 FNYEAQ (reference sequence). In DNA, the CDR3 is TGTGCCAGCGGAACACAGGGCATGGAGACCCAGTACTTC. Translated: CASGTQGMETQYF.